The clone carrying this T cell receptor beta chain was detected only a few times. What it binds is unknown. Treatment indicated: roughly nine-day PBMC culture with coronavirus spike peptide pools or control peptides (ViraFEST assay). Researchers used the Oncomine TCR Beta short-read assay to sequence DNA from cultured CD4+ T cells. The authors extracted genomic DNA from cultured CD4+ T cells. TCRdb re-derived calls from the PCR reads in MiXCR, one entry per CDR3 protein. This sample has thousands of distinct CDR3 sequences, with less than 50% found just once. V shed 6 bases and J shed 6 bases, with 18 bases lying between them. The CDR3 is 15 amino acids. The data stem from a study of vaccination and CD4 T cells after COVID-19. Looking at the study overall: Each control culture was treated with a CEFX pool, an HIV-1 Nef pool, or no peptide.

Sequenced: CD4+ T cells from blood, cultured in vitro. V usage is TRBV12-3 or TRBV12-4 and J usage is TRBJ2-1, with D perhaps matching TRBD1 or TRBD2 (5 bases each). The clonotype originates from a human donor who had recovered from COVID-19. The DNA for the CDR3 is TGTGCCAGCAGCCGCACCGGCGGGCAGGGCAATGAGCAGTTCTTC. It translates to CASSRTGGQGNEQFF.